This TCR beta chain was obtained from a study of T cell changes during pregnancy in multiple sclerosis. TCRdb keeps only in-frame clones here, not all; method: immunoSEQ multiplex PCR. There are approximately 60,000 clones in the sample; around 90% occur only once, and 0.85% lies in the top ten. The V gene end was trimmed by 1 base and the J gene end by 11 bases; junction bases not matched to a gene: 5. Germline CDR1 and CDR2: SGDLS and YYNGEE. The CDR3 length is 14 residues. The source is a female donor with multiple sclerosis, enrolled in a pregnancy study. The chain carries TRBV9 and TRBJ2-2, with 10 bases identical to TRBD2. The starting material was peripheral blood, obtained before pregnancy. CDR3 residues: CASSVLSSGGELFF. The CDR3 DNA is TGTGCCAGCAGCGTATTGTCTAGCGGGGGCGAGCTGTTTTTT.